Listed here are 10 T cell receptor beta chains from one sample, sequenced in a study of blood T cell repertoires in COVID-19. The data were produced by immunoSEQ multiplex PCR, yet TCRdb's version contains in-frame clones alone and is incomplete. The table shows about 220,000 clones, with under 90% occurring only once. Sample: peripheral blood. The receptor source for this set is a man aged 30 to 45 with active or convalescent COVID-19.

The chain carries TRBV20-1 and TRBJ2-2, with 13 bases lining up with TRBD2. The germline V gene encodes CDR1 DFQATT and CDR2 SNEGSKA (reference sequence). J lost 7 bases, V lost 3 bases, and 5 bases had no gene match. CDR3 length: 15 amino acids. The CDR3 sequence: CSASRGLAGVGELFF. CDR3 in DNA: TGCAGTGCTAGTAGAGGACTAGCGGGAGTCGGGGAGCTGTTTTTT.

The CDR3 loop is CASSDRTSSCEQYF. The CDR3 region has the DNA TGTGCCAGCAGTGACAGGACTAGTTCATGCGAGCAGTACTTC. V gene TRBV6-4 combines with J gene TRBJ2-7; 7 nucleotides match TRBD2. In germline, CDR1 is MRHNA, CDR2 SNTAGT. V trimming: 2 bases; J trimming: 6 bases; junction bases outside the gene matches: 7. The CDR3 totals 14 residues.

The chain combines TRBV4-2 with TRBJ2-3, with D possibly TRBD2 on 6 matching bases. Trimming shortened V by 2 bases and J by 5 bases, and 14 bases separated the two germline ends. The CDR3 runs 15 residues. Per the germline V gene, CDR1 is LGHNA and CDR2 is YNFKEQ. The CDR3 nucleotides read TGTGCCAGCAGCCAACTAGCGAATTCTCAAGATACGCAGTATTTT. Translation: CASSQLANSQDTQYF.

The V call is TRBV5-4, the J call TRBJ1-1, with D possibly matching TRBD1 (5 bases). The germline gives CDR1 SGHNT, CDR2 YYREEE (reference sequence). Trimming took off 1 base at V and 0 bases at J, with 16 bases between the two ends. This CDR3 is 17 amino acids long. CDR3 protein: CASSLSGHFGMNTEAFF. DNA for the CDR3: TGTGCCAGCAGCTTGTCCGGACACTTTGGGATGAACACTGAAGCTTTCTTT. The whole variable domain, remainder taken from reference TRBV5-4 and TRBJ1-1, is ETGVTQSPTHLIKTRGQQVTLRCSSQSGHNTVSWYQQALGQGPQFIFQYYREEENGRGNFPPRFSGLQFPNYSSELNVNALELDDSALYLCASSLSGHFGMNTEAFFGQGTRLTVV.

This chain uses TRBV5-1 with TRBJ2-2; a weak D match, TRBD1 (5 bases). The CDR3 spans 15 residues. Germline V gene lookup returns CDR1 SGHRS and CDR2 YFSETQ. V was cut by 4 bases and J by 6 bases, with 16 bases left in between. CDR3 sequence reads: CASSAPTVLSGELFF. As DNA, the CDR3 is TGCGCCAGCAGCGCACCGACAGTTTTATCCGGGGAGCTGTTTTTT.

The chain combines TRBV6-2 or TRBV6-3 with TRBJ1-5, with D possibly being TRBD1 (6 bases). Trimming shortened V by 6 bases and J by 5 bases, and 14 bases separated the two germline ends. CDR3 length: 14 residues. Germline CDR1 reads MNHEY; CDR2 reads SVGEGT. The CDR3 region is CASSPNYRDQPQHF. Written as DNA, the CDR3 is TGTGCCAGCAGCCCTAATTACAGGGATCAGCCCCAGCATTTT.

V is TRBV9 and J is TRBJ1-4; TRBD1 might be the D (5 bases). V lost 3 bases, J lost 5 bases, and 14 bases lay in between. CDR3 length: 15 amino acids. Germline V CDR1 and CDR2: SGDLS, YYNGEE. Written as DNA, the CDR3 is TGTGCCAGCAGCGCAAGACCAGGGTGGAATGAAAAACTGTTTTTT. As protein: CASSARPGWNEKLFF. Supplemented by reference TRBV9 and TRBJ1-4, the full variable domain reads DSGVTQTPKHLITATGQRVTLRCSPRSGDLSVYWYQQSLDQGLQFLIQYYNGEERAKGNILERFSAQQFPDLHSELNLSSLELGDSALYFCASSARPGWNEKLFFGSGTQLSVL.

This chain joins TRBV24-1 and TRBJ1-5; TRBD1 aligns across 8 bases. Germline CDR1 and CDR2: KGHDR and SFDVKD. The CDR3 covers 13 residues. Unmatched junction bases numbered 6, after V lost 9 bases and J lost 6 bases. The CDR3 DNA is TGTGCCACCCAGGGGGCAGAAATTCAGCCCCAGCATTTT. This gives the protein CATQGAEIQPQHF.

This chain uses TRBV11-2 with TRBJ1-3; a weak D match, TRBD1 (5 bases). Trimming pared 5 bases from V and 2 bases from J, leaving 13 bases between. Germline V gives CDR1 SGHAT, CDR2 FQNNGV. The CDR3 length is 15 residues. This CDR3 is CASSPAGTTGNTIYF. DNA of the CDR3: TGTGCCAGCAGCCCGGCCGGGACTACTGGAAACACCATATATTTT. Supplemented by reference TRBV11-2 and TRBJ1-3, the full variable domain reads EAGVAQSPRYKIIEKRQSVAFWCNPISGHATLYWYQQILGQGPKLLIQFQNNGVVDDSQLPKDRFSAERLKGVDSTLKIQPAKLEDSAVYLCASSPAGTTGNTIYFGEGSWLTVV.

CDR3 nucleotide sequence: TGTGCCAGCAGCTTAGCGGGGGGGAATTCGAATGAGCAGTTCTTC. This encodes CASSLAGGNSNEQFF. J is TRBJ2-1 and V is TRBV11-2; 8 positions agree with TRBD2. CDR3 length: 15 residues. Trimming cost V 1 base and J 7 bases; bases outside gene matches: 6. Germline assignment: CDR1 SGHAT and CDR2 FQNNGV.